What follows are 14 T cell receptor beta chains derived from one specimen sequenced in a study of identical twins. TCRdb redid the calling of the 5' RACE reads with MiXCR, one entry per CDR3 protein. The data contain some 240,000 distinct CDR3 sequences, about 11% of them seen just once; the ten biggest clones take up about a tenth. The source material was memory T cells sorted from blood. The receptors come from a man between 45 and 60 years old in good health.

This clonotype was counted ten times or more. The V gene is TRBV12-3 or TRBV12-4, the J gene TRBJ2-3; D is ambiguous. V was clipped by 5 bases and J by 1 base, with 10 bases between them. This CDR3 spans 14 amino acids. The DNA for the CDR3 is TGTGCCAGCAGTCCCGGGCGACGCACAGATACGCAGTATTTT. This codes for CASSPGRRTDTQYF.

This clonotype was counted ten times or more. The J gene is TRBJ2-5, the V gene TRBV20-1; 10 bases map to TRBD2. This CDR3 has 14 amino acids. The ends lost 4 bases at V and 2 bases at J; junction bases unmatched: 4. CDR1 is DFQATT and CDR2 is SNEGSKA in the germline V gene (reference sequence). The CDR3: CSATILAGQETQYF. CDR3 coding DNA: TGCAGTGCTACCATACTAGCGGGACAAGAGACCCAGTACTTC.

This clonotype was observed at least ten times. CDR3 in DNA: TGTGCCAGCAGTTCCTCGAGACAGGGCTACGAGCAGTACTTC. This translates into CASSSSRQGYEQYF. The chain employs TRBV12-3 or TRBV12-4 and TRBJ2-7, with 7 bases identical to TRBD1. The CDR3 runs 14 residues. V lost 4 bases, J lost 3 bases, and 6 bases stayed unmatched.

This clonotype was picked up many times. V and J are TRBV18 and TRBJ2-7, with 9 bases identical to TRBD1. The CDR3 contains 15 residues. Germline V gene data show CDR1 as KGHSH and CDR2 as LQKENI. The ends lost 9 bases at V and 6 bases at J; junction bases unmatched: 15. The CDR3 loop is CASLLLPGQGGEQYF. The DNA of the CDR3 is TGTGCCAGTCTCCTCCTCCCGGGACAGGGTGGCGAGCAGTACTTC.

The rearrangement joins TRBV21-1 to TRBJ2-6. TRBV21-1 is a known pseudogene. This CDR3 is 18 amino acids long. The CDR3 DNA is TGTGCCAGCAGCAAAGTAGGAAGGTGGAGGTCTGGGGCCAACGTCCTGACTTTC. It codes for CASSKVGRWRSGANVLTF.

This clonotype is a singleton in its sample. V gene TRBV12-2 combines with J gene TRBJ2-3; the table's D call, TRBD2, has no DNA check behind it. TRBV12-2 is designated a pseudogene. The CDR3 consists of 17 residues. The CDR3 sequence: CASRLASRGGYTDTQYF. The CDR3 DNA follows: TGTGCAAGTCGCTTAGCGAGTCGGGGGGGATACACAGATACGCAGTATTTT.

The rearrangement joins TRBV7-2 to TRBJ2-1, with TRBD2 identical over 11 bases. The ends lost 7 bases at V and 4 bases at J; junction bases unmatched: 6. Germline CDR1 and CDR2: SGHTA and FQGNSA. The CDR3 has 15 amino acids. The CDR3 DNA sequence: TGTGCCAGCATTAAGACTAGCGGGATATACAATGAGCAGTTCTTC. This sequence encodes CASIKTSGIYNEQFF.

This clonotype has a handful of counts. The CDR3 protein is CASSLGLTKNIQYF. As DNA, the CDR3 is TGTGCCAGCAGCTTGGGCCTTACCAAAAACATTCAGTACTTC. This rearrangement joins TRBV5-8 to TRBJ2-4; D is uncertain. The length of the CDR3 is 14 residues. V lost 0 bases, J lost 2 bases, and 6 bases lay in between. Germline V gives CDR1 SGHTS, CDR2 YDEGEE.

This clonotype was picked up a small number of times. The chain carries TRBV28 and TRBJ1-3, with TRBD1 as a possible D gene (6 bases). V lost 2 bases and J 1 base, leaving 9 bases between the germline ends. The length of the CDR3 is 15 residues. Looked up from germline, CDR1 is MDHEN and CDR2 is SYDVKM. This CDR3 reads CASSLTQGSGNTIYF. The CDR3 nucleotides read TGTGCCAGCAGTTTAACACAGGGATCTGGAAACACCATATATTTT.

This clonotype was seen more than once but under ten times. This chain uses TRBV3-1 with TRBJ2-5; TRBD2 aligns across 9 bases. With V trimmed by 0 bases and J by 0 bases, 5 bases remained unmatched. Germline lookup yields CDR1 LGHDT and CDR2 YNNKEL (reference sequence). This CDR3 spans 17 amino acids. The DNA for the CDR3 is TGTGCCAGCAGCCAAGAACTGGGCGGGAGGGACCAAGAGACCCAGTACTTC. It translates to CASSQELGGRDQETQYF.

This clonotype was seen at least ten times. This chain connects TRBV20-1 to TRBJ1-5; D uncertain. The CDR3 spans 12 residues. Germline-derived CDR1 and CDR2 are DFQATT and SNEGSKA (reference sequence). Trimming took 4 bases from V and 5 from J, leaving 9 bases between them. The CDR3 protein is CSANRRDQPQHF. The CDR3 coding sequence is TGCAGTGCTAATAGGAGAGATCAGCCCCAGCATTTT.

This clonotype came up many times. This sequence joins TRBV29-1 and TRBJ2-5; D is perhaps TRBD1 (6 bases). This CDR3 comprises 13 residues. V was trimmed by 7 bases and J by 1 base, leaving 13 bases between them. Germline CDR1 and CDR2: SQVTM and ANQGSEA. DNA of the CDR3: TGCAGCGCAACCGGGACACTCCAAGAGACCCAGTACTTC. Translated: CSATGTLQETQYF.

The chain employs TRBV6-2 or TRBV6-3 and TRBJ2-5; 10 nucleotides line up with TRBD1. The CDR3 extends over 17 amino acids. Unmatched junction bases numbered 11, after V lost 0 bases and J lost 7 bases. CDR1 MNHEY and CDR2 SVGEGT come from the germline V gene. The CDR3 reads CASSYSIGTGVFGTQYF. Written as DNA, the CDR3 is TGTGCCAGCAGTTACTCGATTGGGACAGGGGTCTTCGGGACCCAGTACTTC.

This rearrangement joins TRBV12-3 or TRBV12-4 to TRBJ2-3, with TRBD1 matching 9 bases. V trimming: 6 bases; J trimming: 4 bases; junction bases outside the gene matches: 5. The CDR3 runs to 14 residues. The CDR3, as DNA: TGTGCCAGCAGACAGGGGGCTTTCGCAGATACGCAGTATTTT. Protein product: CASRQGAFADTQYF.